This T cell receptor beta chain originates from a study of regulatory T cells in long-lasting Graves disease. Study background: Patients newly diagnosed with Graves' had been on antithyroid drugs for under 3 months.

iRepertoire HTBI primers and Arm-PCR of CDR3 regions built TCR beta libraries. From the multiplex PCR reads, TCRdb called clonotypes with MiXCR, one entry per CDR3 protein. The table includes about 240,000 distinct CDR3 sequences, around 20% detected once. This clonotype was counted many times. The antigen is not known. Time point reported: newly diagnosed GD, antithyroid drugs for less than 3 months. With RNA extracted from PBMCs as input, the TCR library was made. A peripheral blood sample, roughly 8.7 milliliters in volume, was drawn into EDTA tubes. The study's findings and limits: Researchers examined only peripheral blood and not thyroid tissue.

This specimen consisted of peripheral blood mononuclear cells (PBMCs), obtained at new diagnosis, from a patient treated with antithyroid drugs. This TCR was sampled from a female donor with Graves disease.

CDR3 coding DNA: TGTGCCAGCACCCCAGGCAGGGGGGCCGACAATGAGCAGTTCTTC. As protein: CASTPGRGADNEQFF. The chain has TRBV2 and TRBJ2-1; possible D gene TRBD1, 7 bases. CDR1 is SNHLY, CDR2 FYNNEI, per germline. The V gene lost 7 bases and the J gene lost 5 bases, with 18 bases spanning the gap. CDR3 length equals 15 residues.